The rows below give T cell receptor beta chains drawn from one sample of a study of T cell responses to AZD1222 COVID-19 vaccine. Libraries were prepared by immunoSEQ multiplex PCR; TCRdb keeps only in-frame clonotypes and omits some of them. This sample has roughly 190,000 clones; approximately 91% occur once, and the top ten carry roughly 0.99%. The sample in question was peripheral blood, obtained on day 0 of AZD1222 vaccination. These receptors were collected from an adult in good health. CDR3s include the opening cysteine and the closing phenylalanine or tryptophan. A D gene is named only where the DNA matches it firmly. The size entry is marked missing in some rows and otherwise reads once, few, many or a size class.

J gene | V gene | D gene | clone size | CDR3 DNA | CDR3 protein
TRBJ1-1 | TRBV29-1 | . | . | TGCAGCGTTGAAGAAGGGCTGCTCGGCAACACTGAAGCTTTCTTT | CSVEEGLLGNTEAFF
TRBJ1-2 | TRBV10-1 | . | . | TGCGCCAGCAGTGAGGCGGAAACATTTGGCGGGGCCTATGGCTACACCTTC | CASSEAETFGGAYGYTF
TRBJ2-7 | TRBV18 | TRBD1 | . | TGTGCCAGCTCACTCGCCGGGACAGGGGGCGTCGAGCAGTACTTC | CASSLAGTGGVEQYF
TRBJ1-2 | TRBV6-5 | . | . | TGTGCCAGCAGTTACTCAGGGTCACGCGGCTACACCTTC | CASSYSGSRGYTF
TRBJ2-3 | TRBV24-1 | TRBD2 | . | TGTGCCACCAGTGATGGGACTAGTCCTTATACGCAGTATTTT | CATSDGTSPYTQYF
TRBJ2-1 | TRBV18 | . | . | TGTGCCAGCTCACGGGGGGTTAGTGAGCAGTTCTTC | CASSRGVSEQFF
TRBJ1-4 | TRBV6-5 | . | . | TGTGCCAGCAGTTACTCGGGGCCGCGGGTGGAACTGTTTTTT | CASSYSGPRVELFF
TRBJ2-3 | TRBV7-2 | . | . | TGTGCCAGCAGCTCCCAGGGGTATACGCAGTATTTT | CASSSQGYTQYF
TRBJ1-6 | TRBV18 | . | . | TGTGCCAGCTCACCAGATCCGGGGGGTTCACCCCTCCACTTT | CASSPDPGGSPLHF
TRBJ1-1 | TRBV10-1 | . | . | TGCGCCAGCAGCCCCGTTGGGGTTCCCAACACTGAAGCTTTCTTT | CASSPVGVPNTEAFF
TRBJ2-7 | TRBV27 | TRBD1 | . | TGTGCCAGCACTCCCCCGCACAGGGGCATTTACGAGCAGTACTTC | CASTPPHRGIYEQYF
TRBJ1-1 | TRBV5-4 | . | few | TGTGCCAGCAGCTCTGGACGGGTACGAGGCACTGAAGCTTTCTTT | CASSSGRVRGTEAFF
TRBJ2-2 | TRBV5-1 | . | . | TGCGCCAGCAGCGAGCGAAGGACATCCAACACCGGGGAGCTGTTTTTT | CASSERRTSNTGELFF
TRBJ1-2 | TRBV5-4 | . | few | TGTGCCAGCAGCTTGGCCGGACCCCCGGGTGGCTACACCTTC | CASSLAGPPGGYTF
TRBJ2-3 | TRBV4-2 | TRBD1 | . | TGTGCCAGCAGCCAAATGGGGACAGGGTCCATAGATACGCAGTATTTT | CASSQMGTGSIDTQYF
TRBJ1-5 | TRBV15 | . | . | TGTGCCACCAGCAGACCCTCGAGGGGGGCCCTTCAGCATTTT | CATSRPSRGALQHF
TRBJ2-3 | TRBV19 | TRBD2 | once | TGTGCCAGTACTTTCGGGGGGGTGGCGGATACGCAGTATTTT | CASTFGGVADTQYF
TRBJ1-2 | TRBV4-3 | . | . | TGCGCCAGCAGCCAAGAGCCGCGGGGATACTATGGCTACACCTTC | CASSQEPRGYYGYTF
TRBJ2-5 | TRBV7-9 | TRBD1 | . | TGTGCCAGCAGCTCCGACGCGGACAGGGGATACCAATACCAAGAGACCCAGTACTTC | CASSSDADRGYQYQETQYF
TRBJ2-3 | TRBV7-2 | . | . | TGTGCCAGCAGCCCAGCGGATACGCAGTATTTT | CASSPADTQYF
TRBJ2-7 | TRBV4-2 | TRBD1 | . | TGTGCCAGCAGCCCGCCCGCCGGGACAGCGACTATGGACGAGCAGTACTTC | CASSPPAGTATMDEQYF
TRBJ1-2 | TRBV9 | . | . | TGTGCCAGCGGGCAGGGTGCATATGGCTACACCTTC | CASGQGAYGYTF
TRBJ1-1 | TRBV6-5 | . | . | TGTGCCAGCATATGGGGCCCGGGGAACACTGAAGCTTTCTTT | CASIWGPGNTEAFF
TRBJ2-5 | TRBV10-3 | TRBD2 | once | TGTGCCGTAATGACTAGCGGGAAAGAGACCCAGTACTTC | CAVMTSGKETQYF
TRBJ1-3 | TRBV7-6 | . | . | TGTGCCAGCAGCCCTCAGGGGAAGAGCTCTGGAAACACCATATATTTT | CASSPQGKSSGNTIYF
TRBJ1-5 | TRBV7-8 | . | once | TGTGCCAGCAGCCGTGAACAGGGAGGGCAGCCCCAGCATTTT | CASSREQGGQPQHF
TRBJ1-1 | TRBV28 | . | . | TGTGCCAGCAGTTTAGGGGGGGCCCCTTCACTCGAAGCTTTCTTT | CASSLGGAPSLEAFF
TRBJ2-7 | TRBV28 | . | . | TGTGCCAGCAGTTTATCCGGGACTTCAAGCTCCTACGAGCAGTACTTC | CASSLSGTSSSYEQYF
TRBJ1-1 | TRBV7-9 | . | once | TGTGCCAGCAACTCCGACTGGAACACTGAAGCTTTCTTT | CASNSDWNTEAFF
TRBJ1-1 | TRBV2 | TRBD1 | . | TGTGCCAGCAGAAGGACAGGGGCGAACACTGAAGCTTTCTTT | CASRRTGANTEAFF
TRBJ2-7 | TRBV4-2 | TRBD1 | . | TGTGCCAGCAGCCTCGGACAGGGGAGCTCCTACGAGCAGTACTTC | CASSLGQGSSYEQYF
TRBJ2-5 | TRBV5-4 | TRBD2 | . | TGTGCCAGCAGCTGGGGACTAGGCGGGACCCAGTACTTC | CASSWGLGGTQYF
TRBJ1-5 | TRBV7-2 | . | . | TGTGCCAGCAGCTCCTCCCCCCCGGGTAGCAATCAGCCCCAGCATTTT | CASSSSPPGSNQPQHF
TRBJ2-7 | TRBV7-2 | . | . | TGTGCCACTTCAGCGGCCAGTTCCTACGAGCAGTACTTC | CATSAASSYEQYF
TRBJ2-1 | TRBV19 | . | . | TGTGCCAGTGGCCTCAATGAGCAGTTCTTC | CASGLNEQFF
TRBJ2-2 | TRBV5-1 | . | . | TGCGCCAGCAGACCAGTACAGGGTTCCGGGGAGCTGTTTTTT | CASRPVQGSGELFF
TRBJ1-2 | TRBV2 | . | . | TGTGCCAGCAGTGAACAGGGGTTGACGGATGGCTACACCTTC | CASSEQGLTDGYTF
TRBJ2-7 | TRBV20-1 | . | . | TGCAGTGCTAGTAACAGGGACGAGCAGTACTTC | CSASNRDEQYF
TRBJ2-7 | TRBV27 | . | . | TGTGCCAGCAGTCAAAGACCGACTCGGTCCTACGAGCAGTACTTC | CASSQRPTRSYEQYF
TRBJ2-7 | TRBV18 | . | . | TGTGCCAGCTCACTCAGGGACTACGAGCAGTACTTC | CASSLRDYEQYF
TRBJ1-1 | TRBV19 | . | once | TGTGCCAGTAGTATTCTTGGGGGGACCGCTTTCTTT | CASSILGGTAFF
TRBJ2-1 | TRBV19 | . | . | TGTGCCAGCATCGACGTCGATGAGCAGTTCTTC | CASIDVDEQFF
TRBJ1-2 | TRBV12-3/TRBV12-4 | . | . | TGTGCCAGCAGTTTAGCGCTGCGTGGCGGCTACACCTTC | CASSLALRGGYTF
TRBJ2-2 | TRBV19 | . | . | TGTGCCAGTAGCCTCCCTCCCGGGACCGGGGAGCTGTTTTTT | CASSLPPGTGELFF
TRBJ2-1 | TRBV10-1 | . | . | TGCGCCAGCAGTGGAGTTCTGGGGCGGGGATTTAACAATGAGCAGTTCTTC | CASSGVLGRGFNNEQFF
TRBJ1-1 | TRBV6-5 | . | . | TGTGCCAGCATATCCTCCCTGAACACTGAAGCTTTCTTT | CASISSLNTEAFF
TRBJ2-3 | TRBV19 | . | . | TGTGCCAGTAGTACTGCCAGCGGAATCACAGATACGCAGTATTTT | CASSTASGITDTQYF
TRBJ2-3 | TRBV5-1 | . | . | TGCGCCACTAACAGAGGGGATACGAGAGATACGCAGTATTTT | CATNRGDTRDTQYF
TRBJ2-1 | TRBV9 | . | . | TGTGCCAGCAGCGGACGGGGGACTCTCGATGAGCAGTTCTTC | CASSGRGTLDEQFF
TRBJ1-3 | TRBV19 | . | . | TGTGCCAGTAGTATTCCTGGAAACACCATATATTTT | CASSIPGNTIYF
TRBJ2-3 | TRBV2 | . | . | TGTGCCAGCAGGAGGGGTGCGACGGGGAGCCCCACAGATACGCAGTATTTT | CASRRGATGSPTDTQYF
TRBJ1-6 | TRBV9 | . | . | TGTGCCAGCAGCGTACCGAATTCACCCCTCCACTTT | CASSVPNSPLHF
TRBJ1-2 | TRBV7-2 | . | . | TGTGCCAGCAGCTTATGGGACGTCGTCATCTATGGCTACACCTTC | CASSLWDVVIYGYTF
TRBJ1-1 | TRBV6-2/TRBV6-3 | . | . | TGTGCCAGCAGTTACGACAGGAACACTGAAGCTTTCTTT | CASSYDRNTEAFF